Listed below are T cell receptor beta chains from one sample, sequenced in a study of T cells in Graves' hyperthyroidism and ophthalmopathy. TCRdb processed the multiplex PCR reads anew with MiXCR; each CDR3 protein has one entry. The repertoire holds 300,000 to 500,000 distinct CDR3 sequences, with roughly 13% as singletons. The specimen was blood. The receptors shown here come from a man between 45 and 60 years old with Graves' ophthalmopathy. The CDR3 runs from the conserved cysteine through the conserved F or W. D genes are given only for firm matches. Not all rows give a size; the values are once, few, many and, for expanded clones, a class.

TRBJ2-1 | TRBD2 | NA | TRBV3-1 | TGTGCCAGCAGCCAAGCCGGACTAGCGGGAGGGAGGAGTGAGCAGTTCTTC | CASSQAGLAGGRSEQFF
TRBJ2-7 | NA | few | TRBV2 | TGTGCCAGCAGTGGAGGAGACGAGCAGTACTTC | CASSGGDEQYF
TRBJ2-5 | NA | NA | TRBV5-1 | TGCGCCAGCAGCACACTAGGGCAAGAGACCCAGTACTTC | CASSTLGQETQYF
TRBJ2-1 | NA | many | TRBV5-1 | TGCGCCAGCACAAAGGTGACAGGTAGCTCCTACAATGAGCAGTTCTTC | CASTKVTGSSYNEQFF
TRBJ2-1 | NA | NA | TRBV24-1 | TGTGCCACCAGTCTCTCCAATGAGCAGTTCTTC | CATSLSNEQFF
TRBJ2-7 | NA | few | TRBV20-1 | TGCAGTGCTAGGGACAACTACGAGCAGCACTTC | CSARDNYEQHF
TRBJ2-7 | TRBD2 | many | TRBV6-1 | TGTGCCAGCAGTGATCCAACGGGACTAGCGCACGAGCAGTACTTC | CASSDPTGLAHEQYF
TRBJ2-3 | NA | many | TRBV6-2/TRBV6-3 | TGTGCCAGCAGTTACGTCCAGAGGACAACTATCACAGATACGCAGTATTTT | CASSYVQRTTITDTQYF
TRBJ1-2 | NA | few | TRBV25-1 | TGTGCCAGCACCGAAGGTAGTGGCTACACCTTC | CASTEGSGYTF
TRBJ1-1 | NA | many | TRBV12-3/TRBV12-4 | TGTGCCAGCGGACGGATGAACACTGAAGCTTTCTTT | CASGRMNTEAFF
TRBJ2-5 | NA | many | TRBV2 | TGTGCCAGCAGTGTGCGACGGCAAGAGACCCAGTACTTC | CASSVRRQETQYF
TRBJ1-6 | NA | many | TRBV30 | TGTGCCTGGGGGAGAGTGGACGGCGGGGGTTCACCCCTCCACTTT | CAWGRVDGGGSPLHF
TRBJ2-7 | NA | NA | TRBV30 | TGTGCCTGGTCCCGGGAGAGCGACGAGCAGTACTTC | CAWSRESDEQYF
TRBJ1-2 | TRBD1 | many | TRBV4-1 | TGCGCCAGCAGCCAAGACCAAAGGGGGCCACTGGACTATGGCTACACCTTC | CASSQDQRGPLDYGYTF
TRBJ1-1 | NA | many | TRBV6-1 | TGTGCCATAAAAACGGGGAACACTGAAGCTTTCTTT | CAIKTGNTEAFF